The subject of this entry is one T cell receptor (beta chain). This sample stems from a study of blood T cell repertoires in COVID-19. The wider study: Samples taken during acute and convalescent COVID-19 were collected in the United States, Italy and Spain. T cells, B-cell-depleted T cells, or PBMCs provided the cDNA or gDNA that served as material.

Only in-frame clones appear in the TCRdb table, and some are missing; sequencing was by immunoSEQ multiplex PCR. The profile shows 25,000 to 35,000 clones, roughly nine tenths of them singletons. V lost 3 bases, J lost 0 bases, and 12 bases lay in between. There are 15 residues in the CDR3. The germline V gene encodes CDR1 SGHAT and CDR2 FQNNGV. Sequences were obtained from peripheral blood. The TCR comes from a human donor with acute or convalescent COVID-19. The donor label of this sample is uncertain. The gene calls are TRBV11-2 and TRBJ2-7; D possibly corresponds to TRBD2 (6 bases). The CDR3 sequence: CASSFGSTSSYEQYF. For the CDR3, the DNA is TGTGCCAGCAGCTTTGGGTCGACTAGCTCCTACGAGCAGTACTTC.